These 5 T cell receptor beta chains were sequenced from one sample in a study of blood T cell repertoires in COVID-19. Generated by immunoSEQ multiplex PCR, the TCRdb table keeps only in-frame clones and is missing some. There are 350,000 or so clones in the sample; around four fifths occur only once, and 2.5% to 3.5% lies in the top ten. Material for sequencing was peripheral blood. These receptor sequences come from a man aged 30 to 45 with active or convalescent COVID-19.

The genes are TRBV9 and TRBJ1-6, with a weak D call TRBD1 (5 bases). The CDR3 is 13 amino acids. The germline V and J ends were trimmed by 2 bases and 13 bases, with 13 bases remaining between them. Germline V gives CDR1 SGDLS, CDR2 YYNGEE. DNA for the CDR3: TGTGCCAGCAGCGTGACAGACTTGTGGCCCCTCCACTTT. Translation gives CASSVTDLWPLHF.

The V call is TRBV7-2, the J call TRBJ2-2, with D unclear. V was pared by 4 bases and J by 6 bases, with 9 bases between. CDR3 length: 13 amino acids. Germline-derived CDR1 and CDR2 are SGHTA and FQGNSA. Here the CDR3 DNA reads TGTGCCAGCAGCTCGGAGCTGGCCGGGGAGCTGTTTTTT. Amino acid sequence: CASSSELAGELFF.

This chain connects TRBV12-3 or TRBV12-4 to TRBJ2-1; D call uncertain. The CDR3 totals 13 residues. Trimming removed 2 bases from V and 9 bases from J, with 11 bases in between. The CDR3: CASSLRSSGEQFF. The CDR3 DNA reads TGTGCCAGCAGTTTACGTAGTTCGGGTGAGCAGTTCTTC.

This chain connects TRBV20-1 to TRBJ1-2; D gene unclear. CDR3 length: 13 residues. Deletions cut 3 bases from V and 7 bases from J, with 15 bases between. Germline CDR1 is DFQATT and CDR2 is SNEGSKA (reference sequence). DNA for the CDR3: TGCAGTGCTAGTGAACCCAGGCGGGGTGGCTACACCTTC. It codes for CSASEPRRGGYTF.

This sequence joins TRBV11-3 and TRBJ2-3; D remains ambiguous. The V gene's germline CDR1 is SGHNT and CDR2 YENEEA. CDR3 length equals 14 residues. V lost 1 base and J 4 bases, leaving 9 bases between the germline ends. CDR3 DNA: TGTGCCAGCAGCTTAGTGGCTTTTTCAGATACGCAGTATTTT. Its protein is CASSLVAFSDTQYF.